Sequencing of this T cell receptor beta chain was carried out in a study of blood T cell repertoires in COVID-19. About the research overall: From T cells, B-cell-depleted T cells, or PBMCs came the material, which was cDNA or gDNA.

CDR3 length equals 15 residues. Germline CDR1 MNHNY, CDR2 SVGAGI (reference sequence). The J segment lost 8 bases and the V segment lost 2 bases, leaving 6 bases of the junction unmatched. Authors' analysis steps: Using reference gene primer amplification, nucleated cell counts were estimated. Data came from immunoSEQ multiplex PCR; TCRdb stores just in-frame clones and leaves some out. The V and J calls and the clone size are those of that table, but D and trimming were determined from the DNA. In the table there are about 70,000 clones, 85% to 90% of which are singletons. This sequence was found in an elderly woman with active or convalescent COVID-19. Sequencing input: peripheral blood. This chain connects TRBV6-6 to TRBJ2-1, with 10 bases aligning to TRBD2. CDR3 in amino acids: CASSYQRGGRDEQFF. The CDR3 DNA reads TGTGCCAGCAGTTACCAGCGGGGGGGCCGAGATGAGCAGTTCTTC.